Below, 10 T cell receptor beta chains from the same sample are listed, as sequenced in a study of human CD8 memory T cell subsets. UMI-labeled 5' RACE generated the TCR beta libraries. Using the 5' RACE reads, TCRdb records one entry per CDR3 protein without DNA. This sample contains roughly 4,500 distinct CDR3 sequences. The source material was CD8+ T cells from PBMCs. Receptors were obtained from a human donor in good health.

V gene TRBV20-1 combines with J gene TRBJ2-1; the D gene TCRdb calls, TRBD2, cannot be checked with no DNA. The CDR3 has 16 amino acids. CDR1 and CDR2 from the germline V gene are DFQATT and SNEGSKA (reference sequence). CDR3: CSASPGLAGGDNEQFF.

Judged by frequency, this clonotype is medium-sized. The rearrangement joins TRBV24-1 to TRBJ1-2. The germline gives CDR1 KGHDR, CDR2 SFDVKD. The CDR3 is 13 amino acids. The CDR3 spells CATSDGWDYGYTF.

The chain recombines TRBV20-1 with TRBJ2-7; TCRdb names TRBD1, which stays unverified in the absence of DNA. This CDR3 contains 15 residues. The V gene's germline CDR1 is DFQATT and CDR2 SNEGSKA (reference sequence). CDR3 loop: CSARGAREANYEQYF.

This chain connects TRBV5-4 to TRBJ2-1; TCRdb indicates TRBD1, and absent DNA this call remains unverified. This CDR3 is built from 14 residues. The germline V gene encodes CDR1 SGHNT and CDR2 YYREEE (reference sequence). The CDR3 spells CASSDRGRSNEQFF.

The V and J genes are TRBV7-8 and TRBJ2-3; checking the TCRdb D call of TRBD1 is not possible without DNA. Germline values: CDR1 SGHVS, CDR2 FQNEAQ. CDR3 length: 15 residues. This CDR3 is CASSAWGTSTDTQYF. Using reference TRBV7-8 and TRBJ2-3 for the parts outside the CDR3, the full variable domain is GAGVSQSPRYKVAKRGQDVALRCDPISGHVSLFWYQQALGQGPEFLTYFQNEAQLDKSGLPSDRFFAERPEGSVSTLKIQRTQQEDSAVYLCASSAWGTSTDTQYFGPGTRLTVL.

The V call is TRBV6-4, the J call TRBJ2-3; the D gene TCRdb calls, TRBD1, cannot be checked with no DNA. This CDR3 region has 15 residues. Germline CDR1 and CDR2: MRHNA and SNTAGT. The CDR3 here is CASSDVAGPTDTQYF.

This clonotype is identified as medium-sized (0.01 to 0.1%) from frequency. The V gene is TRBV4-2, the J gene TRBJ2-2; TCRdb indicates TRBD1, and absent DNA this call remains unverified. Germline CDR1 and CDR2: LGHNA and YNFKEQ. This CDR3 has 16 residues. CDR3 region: CASSQDAGRVSGELFF.

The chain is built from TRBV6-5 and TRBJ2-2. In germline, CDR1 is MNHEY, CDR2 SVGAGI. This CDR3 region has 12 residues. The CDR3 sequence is CASSSLTGELFF.

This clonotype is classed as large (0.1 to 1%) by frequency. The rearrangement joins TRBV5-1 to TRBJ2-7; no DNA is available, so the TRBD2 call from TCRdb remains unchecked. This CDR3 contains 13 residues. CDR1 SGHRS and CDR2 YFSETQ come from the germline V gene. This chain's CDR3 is CASRLAVDYEQYF.

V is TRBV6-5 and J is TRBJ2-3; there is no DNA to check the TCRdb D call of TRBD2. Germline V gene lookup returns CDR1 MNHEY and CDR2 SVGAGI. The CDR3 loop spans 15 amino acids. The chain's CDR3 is CASSQLAGDADTQYF.